These 24 T cell receptor beta chains were all obtained from the same sample, sequenced in a study of cytomegalovirus exposure and HLA in healthy donors (dated by TCRdb to 2015 to 2018). The library relied on the immunoSEQ multiplex PCR assay. For the multiplex PCR, a mixture combining 60 forward primers for TCR Vbeta segments and 13 reverse primers for TCR Jbeta segments was used. Sourced from immuneACCESS, this table was stored by TCRdb with only in-frame sequences that have V and J called. A share of the clones is absent; for the studies checked, an unresolved V gene accounts for under half, and the remainder has no known explanation. Within this sample are some 130,000 clones, with over 60% of them counted one time only. Over 2.5% of the sample rests with the top ten. The specimen was PBMCs. These TCRs come from a man aged 35 to 55 in good health and CMV-seronegative.

The chain links TRBV2 to TRBJ2-5; D is possibly TRBD2 (5 bases). Per germline, CDR1 SNHLY and CDR2 FYNNEI. The CDR3 is made up of 13 amino acids. The CDR3, as DNA: TGTGCGAGTTCGGGGTTTGACCAAGAGACCCAGTACTTC. Its protein product is CASSGFDQETQYF.

This chain uses TRBV18 with TRBJ1-3; TRBD1 is a possible D gene (5 bases). The CDR3 is 16 amino acids. Germline V gene lookup returns CDR1 KGHSH and CDR2 LQKENI. V lost 3 bases and J lost 0, with 12 bases in between. This CDR3 reads CASSPYDSTSGNTIYF. The CDR3 DNA reads TGTGCCAGCTCACCGTACGACAGTACCTCTGGAAACACCATATATTTT.

The chain uses TRBV18 and TRBJ1-1; TRBD1 might be the D (5 bases). V dropped 3 bases and J dropped 0 bases, with 14 bases sitting between them. Germline lookup yields CDR1 KGHSH and CDR2 LQKENI. The CDR3 runs to 16 residues. The CDR3 DNA sequence: TGTGCCAGCTCACCTGGACACGGCCAACTGAACACTGAAGCTTTCTTT. Translated: CASSPGHGQLNTEAFF.

The chain uses TRBV28 and TRBJ1-2, with D possibly matching TRBD1 (5 bases). The CDR3 extends over 16 amino acids. Germline V gene sequence: CDR1 MDHEN, CDR2 SYDVKM. Trimming took 8 bases from V and 2 from J, leaving 21 bases between them. CDR3 bases: TGTGCCAGCCAATCTGTGGGGCTGGGCCTAAACTATGGCTACACCTTC. It encodes CASQSVGLGLNYGYTF.

The CDR3 DNA reads as TGTGCCTGGAACAGGGAAACAACTAATGAAAAACTGTTTTTT. It yields the protein CAWNRETTNEKLFF. The chain recombines TRBV30 with TRBJ1-4, with a possible D match to TRBD1 (6 bases). Germline V gives CDR1 GTSNPN, CDR2 SVGIG (reference sequence). The CDR3 consists of 14 residues. Trimming shortened V by 4 bases and J by 0 bases, and 9 bases separated the two germline ends.

The rearrangement uses TRBV5-1 and TRBJ2-1; a weak D match, TRBD2 (7 bases). The CDR3 runs to 15 residues. Trimming removed 4 bases from V and 8 bases from J, with 19 bases in between. Per germline, CDR1 SGHRS and CDR2 YFSETQ. The CDR3 bases are TGCGCCAGCAGCAGGGGGGGCGGCCCCGAGGATGAGCAGTTCTTC. The encoded protein is CASSRGGGPEDEQFF. The entire variable domain, with the rest obtained from reference TRBV5-1 and TRBJ2-1, is as follows: KAGVTQTPRYLIKTRGQQVTLSCSPISGHRSVSWYQQTPGQGLQFLFEYFSETQRNKGNFPGRFSGRQFSNSRSEMNVSTLELGDSALYLCASSRGGGPEDEQFFGPGTRLTVL.

J is TRBJ1-2 and V is TRBV9; 9 positions match TRBD1. The J segment lost 4 bases and the V segment lost 3 bases, leaving 10 bases of the junction unmatched. The CDR3 has 16 residues. Germline CDR1 SGDLS, CDR2 YYNGEE. CDR3 amino acids: CASSAAYRGLGYGYTF. CDR3 DNA: TGTGCCAGCAGCGCGGCCTACAGGGGGCTCGGCTATGGCTACACCTTC.

This chain joins TRBV5-4 and TRBJ1-3, with D perhaps TRBD1 (5 bases). Germline V lookup: CDR1 SGHNT, CDR2 YYREEE (reference sequence). This CDR3 is built from 13 residues. V was pared by 0 bases and J by 8 bases, with 9 bases between. The CDR3 is CASSLGQMDTIYF. The CDR3, as DNA: TGTGCCAGCAGCTTGGGACAGATGGACACCATATATTTT.

The rearrangement links TRBV18 to TRBJ2-1; TRBD2 aligns across 10 bases. The germline V gene encodes CDR1 KGHSH and CDR2 LQKENI. The V segment lost 5 bases and the J segment 3 bases; nucleotides outside the gene matches: 4. This CDR3 comprises 15 residues. The CDR3 nucleotides are TGTGCCAGCTCAACCACTAGCGGGGTCTACAATGAGCAGTTCTTC. Its protein is CASSTTSGVYNEQFF.

This rearrangement joins TRBV6-5 to TRBJ2-7; TRBD2 matches 7 bases. In germline, CDR1 is MNHEY, CDR2 SVGAGI. The length of the CDR3 is 16 residues. With V trimmed by 0 bases and J by 1 base, 6 bases remained unmatched. The CDR3 DNA reads TGTGCCAGCAGTTACTCGGCCCATAGCGGGTCCTACGAGCAGTACTTC. It specifies CASSYSAHSGSYEQYF.

The chain combines TRBV29-1 with TRBJ2-3, with TRBD2 matching 8 bases. There are 12 residues in the CDR3. The V gene's germline CDR1 is SQVTM and CDR2 ANQGSEA. With V trimmed by 7 bases and J by 1 base, 1 base remained unmatched. The CDR3 loop is CSGTSRTDTQYF. Here the CDR3 DNA reads TGCAGCGGGACTAGCCGCACAGATACGCAGTATTTT.

This clone was counted a single time. The V call is TRBV7-2, the J call TRBJ2-3; 9 bases fit TRBD1. Germline CDR1 reads SGHTA; CDR2 reads FQGNSA. The CDR3 consists of 17 residues. The trim removed 5 bases at V and 1 base at J, leaving 10 bases unmatched. The CDR3 DNA is TGTGCCAGCAGCCTCTCCGGGACAGGGAGTCGCACAGATACGCAGTATTTT. It codes for CASSLSGTGSRTDTQYF.

The chain recombines TRBV7-2 with TRBJ1-2, with D tentatively TRBD1 (6 bases). Germline CDR1 reads SGHTA; CDR2 reads FQGNSA. Deletions cut 5 bases from V and 5 bases from J, with 15 bases between. The CDR3 extends over 14 amino acids. The CDR3 sequence is CASSPDPGEYGYTF. The CDR3 DNA is TGTGCCAGCAGCCCCGACCCAGGGGAATATGGCTACACCTTC.

This chain connects TRBV28 to TRBJ2-5; 7 bases line up with TRBD1. J was trimmed by 2 bases and V by 6 bases; bases with no gene match: 12. The CDR3 totals 16 residues. Germline assignment: CDR1 MDHEN and CDR2 SYDVKM. The CDR3, as DNA: TGTGCCAGCAGATTCGAGACAGGGTTGCAGCAAGAGACCCAGTACTTC. Translated: CASRFETGLQQETQYF.

This clone was counted once. This sequence joins TRBV7-9 and TRBJ2-7; 12 positions match TRBD1. The germline CDR1 and CDR2 sequences are SEHNR and FQNEAQ (reference sequence). The CDR3 covers 15 residues. The V and J ends lost 6 bases and 1 base, in that order; junction bases with no gene match: 4. The CDR3 sequence is CASSPGQGASYEQYF. In DNA form, the CDR3 reads TGTGCCAGCAGTCCGGGACAGGGGGCTTCCTACGAGCAGTACTTC.

This clone was picked up a small number of times. The sample has other DNA sequences that encode this CDR3 too. The genes are TRBV11-2 and TRBJ2-2; 8 bases are a match to TRBD2. The V segment lost 1 base and the J segment 3 bases; nucleotides outside the gene matches: 1. The CDR3 contains 15 residues. Germline assignment: CDR1 SGHAT and CDR2 FQNNGV. The CDR3 here is CASSLGAGDTGELFF. The DNA for the CDR3 is TGTGCCAGCAGCTTAGGAGCGGGAGACACCGGGGAGCTGTTTTTT.

This chain uses TRBV10-3 with TRBJ2-7, with 12 bases lining up with TRBD2. The CDR3 has 16 residues. Germline assignment: CDR1 ENHRY and CDR2 SYGVKD. V was pared by 3 bases and J by 0 bases, with 3 bases of the junction left unmatched. The CDR3 here is CAISDPTSGSSYEQYF. The CDR3 DNA sequence: TGTGCCATCAGTGACCCGACTAGCGGGAGCTCCTACGAGCAGTACTTC.

This clone was observed a few times. The chain combines TRBV4-1 with TRBJ2-7, with TRBD2 identical over 10 bases. Germline CDR1 MGHRA, CDR2 YSYEKL. The CDR3 covers 15 residues. The trim removed 6 bases at V and 0 bases at J, leaving 5 bases unmatched. CDR3 nucleotides: TGCGCCAGCAGAACTACTAGCGGGAACTCCTACGAGCAGTACTTC. Its translation: CASRTTSGNSYEQYF.

J is TRBJ1-2 and V is TRBV20-1; D gene unclear. The length of the CDR3 is 11 residues. CDR1 and CDR2 from the germline V gene are DFQATT and SNEGSKA (reference sequence). The CDR3: CSCDGPGGYTF. In nucleotides, the CDR3 is TGCAGCTGCGACGGACCGGGGGGCTACACCTTC.

The chain has TRBV2 and TRBJ2-2; D not resolved. Germline V lookup: CDR1 SNHLY, CDR2 FYNNEI. The V end lost 4 bases, the J end lost 6 bases, and 9 bases lay between the germline ends. The CDR3 consists of 13 residues. The CDR3 is CASSGPNPGELFF. In DNA form, the CDR3 reads TGTGCCAGCAGTGGGCCGAATCCCGGGGAGCTGTTTTTT.

The V and J genes are TRBV5-1 and TRBJ1-2; 12 positions match TRBD1. The germline CDR1 and CDR2 sequences are SGHRS and YFSETQ. The length of the CDR3 is 15 residues. Germline trimming cut 1 base from V and 6 bases from J; bases unmatched to any gene: 4. CDR3 DNA sequence: TGCGCCAGCAGCTTGCAGGGACAGGGGGCTGATGGCTACACCTTC. Its protein product is CASSLQGQGADGYTF.

Comments on this clone: The junction and the germline gene differ at one end; a read error may be behind it. The gene calls are TRBV4-2 and TRBJ2-3; 7 bases align to TRBD2. This CDR3 is 16 amino acids long. The germline CDR1 and CDR2 sequences are LGHNA and YNFKEQ. CDR3 DNA: TGTGCCAGCAGCCAAGACCCATTGACTAGCACAGATGCGCAGTATTTT. Protein product: CASSQDPLTSTDAQYF.

This clone appeared a single time. The rearrangement links TRBV27 to TRBJ1-4, with 7 bases that match TRBD1. After removal of 6 bases from V and 6 bases from J, the junction contained 7 bases not matched to a gene. Germline assignment: CDR1 MNHEY and CDR2 SMNVEV (reference sequence). The CDR3 is 14 residues long. CDR3 protein: CASRLEGADEKLFF. CDR3 DNA: TGTGCCAGCAGGTTAGAGGGGGCCGATGAAAAACTGTTTTTT.

The chain links TRBV5-1 to TRBJ2-2, with a tentative D call TRBD1 (6 bases). V shed 3 bases and J shed 0 bases, with 9 bases lying between them. This CDR3 has 15 amino acids. Germline V gene lookup returns CDR1 SGHRS and CDR2 YFSETQ. This CDR3 is CASSYRVSNTGELFF. CDR3 bases: TGCGCCAGCAGCTACAGGGTTTCGAACACCGGGGAGCTGTTTTTT. The whole variable domain, remainder taken from reference TRBV5-1 and TRBJ2-2, is KAGVTQTPRYLIKTRGQQVTLSCSPISGHRSVSWYQQTPGQGLQFLFEYFSETQRNKGNFPGRFSGRQFSNSRSEMNVSTLELGDSALYLCASSYRVSNTGELFFGEGSRLTVL.